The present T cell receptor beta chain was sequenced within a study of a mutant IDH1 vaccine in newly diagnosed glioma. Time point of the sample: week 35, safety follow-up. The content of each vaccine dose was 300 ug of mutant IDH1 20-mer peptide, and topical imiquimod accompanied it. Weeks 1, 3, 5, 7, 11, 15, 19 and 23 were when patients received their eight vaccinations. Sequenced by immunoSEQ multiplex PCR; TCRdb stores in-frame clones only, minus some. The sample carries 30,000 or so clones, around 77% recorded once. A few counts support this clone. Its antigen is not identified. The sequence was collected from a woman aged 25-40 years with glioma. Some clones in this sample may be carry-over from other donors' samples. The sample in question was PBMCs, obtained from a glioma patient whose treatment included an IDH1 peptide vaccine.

The CDR3 nucleotides read TGTGCCAGCAGTTTGACAGCCGGGGAGCTGTTTTTT. It specifies CASSLTAGELFF. The V gene is TRBV28, the J gene TRBJ2-2, with a tentative D call TRBD1 (5 bases). Trimming removed 3 bases from V and 6 bases from J, with 5 bases in between. The CDR3 sequence is 12 residues long. Germline loops: CDR1 MDHEN, CDR2 SYDVKM.